The source of this T cell receptor (beta chain) is a study of beta chain features in type 1 diabetes. Study-wide findings and caveats: Patients with type 1 diabetes showed fewer VDJ junction insertions and more deletions.

Central memory, naive, regulatory and stem cell-like memory CD4+ cells were sorted by CD45RO/CCR7/CD25/CD127/CD95/CD27. Once sorted, every population was more than 98% pure. Sequencing targeted expressed TCRB transcripts, as all isolated RNA had been reverse transcribed. Roughly 3.5 million reads per sample were averaged for naive, central memory and regulatory samples. The repertoire was sequenced with immunoSEQ multiplex PCR; TCRdb's copy has only in-frame clones and lacks some. Of under 200,000 clones listed, over 7.5% are singletons. The CDR3 has 16 residues. Per the germline V gene, CDR1 is SGHTA and CDR2 is FQGNSA. V shed 1 base and J shed 6 bases, with 16 bases lying between them. Turning to this clone: Its antigen is still unknown.

The V and J genes are TRBV7-2 and TRBJ2-1; maybe TRBD2 (5 bases). This TCR derives from a man younger than 35 in good health. Input material: central memory CD4+ T cells from blood. CDR3 loop: CASSLVAGLVSNEQFF. The CDR3 DNA is TGTGCCAGCAGCTTAGTTGCGGGCCTCGTCTCCAATGAGCAGTTCTTC.